Following are 4 T cell receptor beta chains from one sample sequenced in a study of blood T cell repertoires in COVID-19. TCRdb keeps only in-frame clones here, not all; method: immunoSEQ multiplex PCR. The sample contains 150,000 to 200,000 clones, about four fifths of which appear only once. What was sequenced was peripheral blood. The receptors stem from a man in his sixties with active or convalescent COVID-19.

The rearrangement links TRBV18 to TRBJ1-5; tentatively, D is TRBD1 (5 bases). Germline values: CDR1 KGHSH, CDR2 LQKENI. The CDR3 runs to 16 residues. V lost 2 bases and J 4 bases, leaving 15 bases between the germline ends. CDR3 in DNA: TGTGCCAGCTCACCAACCACCTATAGGGGAAATCAGCCCCAGCATTTT. Translating gives CASSPTTYRGNQPQHF.

V usage is TRBV4-1 and J usage is TRBJ1-1; no clear D. V lost 1 base and J 10 bases, leaving 13 bases between the germline ends. This CDR3 is built from 13 residues. Germline-derived CDR1 and CDR2 are MGHRA and YSYEKL. The CDR3 loop reads CASSQVMGYPAFF. CDR3 nucleotides: TGCGCCAGCAGCCAAGTCATGGGCTACCCAGCTTTCTTT.

J is TRBJ2-2 and V is TRBV27, with 8 nucleotides matching TRBD1. This CDR3 contains 17 residues. Germline assignment: CDR1 MNHEY and CDR2 SMNVEV (reference sequence). After removal of 7 bases from V and 2 bases from J, the junction contained 12 bases not matched to a gene. CDR3 in DNA: TGTGCCAGCACAGGGGGCAGCTTCCAGGTTAACACCGGGGAGCTGTTTTTT. This codes for CASTGGSFQVNTGELFF.

At least ten counts were recorded for this clone. The genes are TRBV19 and TRBJ2-1; 9 bases align to TRBD2. Germline CDR1 LNHDA, CDR2 SQIVND (reference sequence). V shed 3 bases and J 5 bases; nucleotides not matched to a gene: 5. The CDR3 runs 15 residues. CDR3 sequence (DNA): TGTGCCAGTAGTATGGGCGGGAGGGTGAACAATGAGCAGTTCTTC. As protein: CASSMGGRVNNEQFF.